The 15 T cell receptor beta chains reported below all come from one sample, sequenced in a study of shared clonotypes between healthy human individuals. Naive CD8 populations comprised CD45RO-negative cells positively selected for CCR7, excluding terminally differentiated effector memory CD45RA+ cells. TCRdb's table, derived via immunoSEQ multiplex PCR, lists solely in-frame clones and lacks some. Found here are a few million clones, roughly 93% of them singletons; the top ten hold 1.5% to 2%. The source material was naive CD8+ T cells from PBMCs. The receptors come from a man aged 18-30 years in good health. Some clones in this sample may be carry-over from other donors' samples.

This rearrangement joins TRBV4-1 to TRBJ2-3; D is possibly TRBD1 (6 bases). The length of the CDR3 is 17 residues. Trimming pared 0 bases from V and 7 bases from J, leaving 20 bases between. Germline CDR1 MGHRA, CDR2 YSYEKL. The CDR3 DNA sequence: TGCGCCAGCAGCCAAGACCCCGGGACATCCGTTGGGAATACGCAGTATTTT. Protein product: CASSQDPGTSVGNTQYF.

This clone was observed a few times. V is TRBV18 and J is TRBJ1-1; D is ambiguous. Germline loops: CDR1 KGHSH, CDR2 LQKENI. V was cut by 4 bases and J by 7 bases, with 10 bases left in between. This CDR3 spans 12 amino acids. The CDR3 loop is CASSQQSSEAFF. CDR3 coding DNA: TGTGCCAGCTCACAACAGAGTAGTGAAGCTTTCTTT.

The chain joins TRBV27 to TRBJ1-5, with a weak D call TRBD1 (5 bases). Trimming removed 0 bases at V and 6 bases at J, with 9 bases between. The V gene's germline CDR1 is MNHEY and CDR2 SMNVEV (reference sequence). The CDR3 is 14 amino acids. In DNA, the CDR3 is TGTGCCAGCAGTTTATCAGGGGCTCGTCAGCCCCAGCATTTT. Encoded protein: CASSLSGARQPQHF.

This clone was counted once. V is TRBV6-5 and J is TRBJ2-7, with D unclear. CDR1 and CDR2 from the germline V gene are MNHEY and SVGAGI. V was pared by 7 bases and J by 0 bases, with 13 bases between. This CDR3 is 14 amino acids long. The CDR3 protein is CASTSWKSSYEQYF. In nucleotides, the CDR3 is TGTGCCAGCACCTCCTGGAAGTCCTCCTACGAGCAGTACTTC.

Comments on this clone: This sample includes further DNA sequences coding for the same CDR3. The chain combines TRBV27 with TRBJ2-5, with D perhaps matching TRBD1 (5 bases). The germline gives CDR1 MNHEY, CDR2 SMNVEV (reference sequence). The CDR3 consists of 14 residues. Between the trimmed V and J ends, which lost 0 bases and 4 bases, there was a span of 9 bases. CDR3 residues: CASSLSRVGETQYF. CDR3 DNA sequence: TGTGCCAGCAGTTTATCCAGGGTCGGAGAGACCCAGTACTTC.

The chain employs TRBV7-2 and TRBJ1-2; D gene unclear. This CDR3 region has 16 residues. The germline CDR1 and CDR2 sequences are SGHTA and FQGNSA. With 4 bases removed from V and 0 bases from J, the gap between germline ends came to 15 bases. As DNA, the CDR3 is TGTGCCAGCAGCTCGGACCGATTATATGCTAACTATGGCTACACCTTC. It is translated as CASSSDRLYANYGYTF.

The CDR3 region has the DNA TGTGCCAGCAGCTTGGAGGGACACGCCGCGAGCTGGTACGAGCAGTACTTC. Amino acid sequence: CASSLEGHAASWYEQYF. The chain uses TRBV5-5 and TRBJ2-7; D perhaps matches TRBD1 (6 bases). Germline V gene sequence: CDR1 SGHKS, CDR2 YYEKEE (reference sequence). V was clipped by 0 bases and J by 4 bases, with 20 bases between them. CDR3 length: 17 amino acids.

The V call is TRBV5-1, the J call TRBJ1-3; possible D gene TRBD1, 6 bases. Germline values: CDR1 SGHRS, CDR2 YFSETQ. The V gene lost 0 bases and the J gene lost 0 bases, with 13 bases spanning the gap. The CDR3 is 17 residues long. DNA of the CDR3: TGCGCCAGCAGCTTGGCCCCCACAGGGAGCTCTGGAAACACCATATATTTT. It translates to CASSLAPTGSSGNTIYF.

CDR3 protein: CASRPLAEITDTQYF. CDR3 in DNA: TGTGCCAGCAGGCCACTAGCGGAGATAACAGATACGCAGTATTTT. The chain has TRBV28 and TRBJ2-3; 8 bases agree with TRBD2. The V gene's germline CDR1 is MDHEN and CDR2 SYDVKM. This CDR3 contains 15 residues. J lost 3 bases, V lost 6 bases, and 8 bases had no gene match.

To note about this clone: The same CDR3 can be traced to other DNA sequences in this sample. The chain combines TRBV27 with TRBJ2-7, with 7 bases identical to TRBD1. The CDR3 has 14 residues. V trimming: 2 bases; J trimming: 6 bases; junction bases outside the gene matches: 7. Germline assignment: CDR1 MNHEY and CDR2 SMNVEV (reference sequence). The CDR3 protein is CASSLRQGVGEQYF. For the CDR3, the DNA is TGTGCCAGCAGTTTACGGCAGGGGGTCGGCGAGCAGTACTTC.

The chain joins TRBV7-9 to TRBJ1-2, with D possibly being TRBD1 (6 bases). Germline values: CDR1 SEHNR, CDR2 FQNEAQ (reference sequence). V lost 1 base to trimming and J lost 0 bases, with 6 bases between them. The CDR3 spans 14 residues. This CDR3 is CASSLGQANYGYTF. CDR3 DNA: TGTGCCAGCAGCTTAGGACAGGCTAACTATGGCTACACCTTC.

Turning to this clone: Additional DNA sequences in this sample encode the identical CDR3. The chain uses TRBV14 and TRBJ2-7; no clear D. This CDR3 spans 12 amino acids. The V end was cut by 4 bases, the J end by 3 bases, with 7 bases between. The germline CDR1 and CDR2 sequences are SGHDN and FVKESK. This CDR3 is CASSLVSYEQYF. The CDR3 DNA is TGTGCCAGCAGCCTTGTCAGCTACGAGCAGTACTTC.

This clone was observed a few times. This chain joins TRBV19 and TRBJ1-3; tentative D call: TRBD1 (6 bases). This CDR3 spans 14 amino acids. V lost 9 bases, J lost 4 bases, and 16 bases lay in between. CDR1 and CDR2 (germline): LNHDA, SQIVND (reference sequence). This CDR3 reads CASAGTRWGNTIYF. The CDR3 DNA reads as TGTGCCAGCGCCGGGACACGGTGGGGAAACACCATATATTTT.

The DNA for the CDR3 is TGTGCCAGCAGCTTCACTAGCGGGAGGGTGAATGAGCAGTTCTTC. This sequence encodes CASSFTSGRVNEQFF. The chain links TRBV7-3 to TRBJ2-1, with 13 nucleotides matching TRBD2. The V segment lost 3 bases and the J segment 7 bases; nucleotides outside the gene matches: 3. The V gene's germline CDR1 is SGHTA and CDR2 FQGTGA. This CDR3 contains 15 residues.

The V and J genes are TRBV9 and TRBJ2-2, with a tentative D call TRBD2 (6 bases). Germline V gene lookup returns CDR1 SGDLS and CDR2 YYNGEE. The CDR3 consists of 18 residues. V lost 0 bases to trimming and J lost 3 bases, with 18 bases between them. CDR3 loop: CASSVALAGLADTGELFF. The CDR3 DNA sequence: TGTGCCAGCAGCGTAGCTCTCGCGGGACTGGCGGACACCGGGGAGCTGTTTTTT.